Listed below are T cell receptor beta chains from one sample, sequenced in a study of T-cell reconstitution after alpha-beta-depleted transplantation in children. TCRdb independently ran MiXCR on the PCR reads; one entry per CDR3 protein. The table has roughly 500,000 distinct CDR3 sequences, roughly 33% seen once. The sample here was PBMCs from the stem cell graft donor, taken from the stem cell graft. These receptors came from a human donor who donated a stem cell graft to a child with aplastic anemia. CDR3s include the opening cysteine and the closing phenylalanine or tryptophan. A D gene is named only where the DNA matches it firmly. Size tells how often a clone was seen (once, few, many) or the class of an expanded clone, and some rows leave it out.

J | V | size | D | CDR3 | DNA
TRBJ2-5 | TRBV19 | - | - | CASSIGGSTETQYF | TGTGCCAGTAGTATAGGAGGCAGCACAGAGACCCAGTACTTC
TRBJ2-3 | TRBV28 | - | - | CASSRQGRVDTQYF | TGTGCCAGCAGCAGACAGGGGAGGGTAGATACGCAGTATTTT
TRBJ2-5 | TRBV20-1 | - | TRBD2 | CSARLAGVGNQETQYF | TGCAGTGCTAGGCTAGCGGGAGTGGGAAACCAAGAGACCCAGTACTTC
TRBJ1-2 | TRBV12-3/TRBV12-4 | - | - | CASSLEWQGYGYTF | TGTGCCAGCAGTTTAGAGTGGCAGGGCTATGGCTACACCTTC
TRBJ2-6 | TRBV5-6 | - | - | CASDDTASGANVLTF | TGTGCCAGCGATGACACCGCCTCTGGGGCCAACGTCCTGACTTTC
TRBJ1-3 | TRBV27 | - | - | CASSLKGMNSGNTIYF | TGTGCCAGCTCCCTTAAGGGGATGAACTCTGGAAACACCATATATTTT
TRBJ1-5 | TRBV10-3 | - | - | CAISEGPYSNQPQHF | TGTGCCATCAGTGAAGGGCCTTATAGCAATCAGCCCCAGCATTTT
TRBJ1-5 | TRBV7-2 | - | - | CASSLGPDWRNQPQHF | TGTGCCAGCAGCTTAGGTCCTGACTGGCGCAATCAGCCCCAGCATTTT
TRBJ2-3 | TRBV28 | - | - | CASSSRRISTDTQYF | TGTGCCAGCAGTTCCCGCCGAATTTCCACAGATACGCAGTATTTT
TRBJ2-2 | TRBV18 | - | - | CASSGGPEGNTGELFF | TGTGCCAGCTCCGGGGGGCCCGAAGGAAACACCGGGGAGCTGTTTTTT
TRBJ2-1 | TRBV10-3 | - | - | CAVRLERQNEQFF | TGTGCCGTGCGACTAGAACGGCAGAATGAGCAGTTCTTC
TRBJ2-1 | TRBV24-1 | - | - | CATSDRAWGDEQFF | TGTGCCACCAGTGATCGGGCTTGGGGGGATGAGCAGTTCTTC
TRBJ2-7 | TRBV27 | once | TRBD2 | CASSIRSGKTPYEQYF | TGTGCCAGCAGTATCAGAAGCGGGAAGACTCCCTACGAGCAGTACTTC
TRBJ1-5 | TRBV4-3 | few | - | CASSQRTDANQPQHF | TGCGCCAGCAGCCAGCGGACAGACGCCAATCAGCCCCAGCATTTT
TRBJ1-5 | TRBV12-3/TRBV12-4 | - | - | CASSFRSNQPQHF | TGTGCCAGCAGTTTCCGTAGCAATCAGCCCCAGCATTTT
TRBJ2-2 | TRBV6-1 | few | - | CAARDSRRYTGELFF | TGTGCAGCCAGGGACTCCCGAAGATACACCGGGGAGCTGTTTTTT
TRBJ1-2 | TRBV7-6 | few | - | CASSPNTAGGGYTF | TGTGCCAGCAGCCCTAACACGGCCGGGGGTGGCTACACCTTC
TRBJ2-2 | TRBV15 | - | TRBD1 | CATSTTGTGDTGELFF | TGTGCCACCAGCACAACCGGGACAGGAGACACCGGGGAGCTGTTTTTT
TRBJ1-2 | TRBV5-1 | few | - | CASSLGAENYGYTF | TGCGCCAGCAGCTTGGGAGCAGAAAACTATGGCTACACCTTC
TRBJ1-2 | TRBV6-5 | few | - | CASSYGTAHQGGYTF | TGTGCCAGCAGTTACGGAACAGCCCACCAAGGTGGCTACACCTTC
TRBJ2-7 | TRBV6-5 | - | - | CASSYFDEQYF | TGTGCCAGCAGTTACTTCGACGAGCAGTACTTC
TRBJ2-5 | TRBV7-9 | - | TRBD1 | CASSPGQGAGQETQYF | TGTGCCAGCAGCCCCGGACAGGGGGCCGGCCAAGAGACCCAGTACTTC
TRBJ1-5 | TRBV7-2 | - | - | CASSSLPGGIQPQHF | TGTGCCAGCAGCTCCCTGCCGGGTGGGATACAGCCCCAGCATTTT
TRBJ2-1 | TRBV9 | few | TRBD2 | CASSEGTSGHPYNEQFF | TGTGCCAGCAGCGAGGGGACTAGCGGCCATCCCTACAATGAGCAGTTCTTC
TRBJ2-7 | TRBV20-1 | - | TRBD2 | CSATVGLAGYEQYF | TGCAGTGCTACCGTAGGACTAGCGGGTTACGAGCAGTACTTC
TRBJ2-5 | TRBV24-1 | few | - | CATSGGSLYQETQYF | TGTGCCACCAGTGGAGGGTCTCTGTACCAAGAGACCCAGTACTTC
TRBJ2-1 | TRBV19 | - | - | CASSMSSGNEQFF | TGTGCCAGTAGTATGAGTAGCGGCAATGAGCAGTTCTTC
TRBJ2-5 | TRBV14 | - | - | CASSRMLEGTQYF | TGTGCCAGCAGCCGGATGTTAGAGGGGACCCAGTACTTC
TRBJ1-5 | TRBV20-1 | few | - | CSARPRSPMLDQPQHF | TGCAGTGCTAGACCGCGCAGTCCCATGCTTGATCAGCCCCAGCATTTT
TRBJ2-2 | TRBV2 | many | - | CASKAERSGELFF | TGTGCCAGCAAGGCGGAACGGTCCGGGGAGCTGTTTTTT
TRBJ2-3 | TRBV7-2 | - | TRBD1 | CASSTKDRVTDTQYF | TGTGCCAGCAGCACTAAGGACAGGGTTACAGATACGCAGTATTTT
TRBJ2-7 | TRBV7-3 | - | TRBD2 | CASSGGSGRESYEQYF | TGTGCCAGCAGCGGAGGTAGCGGGAGGGAGTCCTACGAGCAGTACTTC
TRBJ1-1 | TRBV12-3/TRBV12-4 | - | - | CASSFSGLSEAFF | TGTGCCAGCAGTTTTTCAGGGCTCTCTGAAGCTTTCTTT
TRBJ2-1 | TRBV5-1 | - | - | CASSFDSEEQFF | TGCGCCAGCAGCTTTGACTCAGAAGAGCAGTTCTTC
TRBJ2-3 | TRBV7-2 | few | TRBD2 | CASSTRTSGSVTDTQYF | TGTGCCAGCAGCACAAGGACTAGCGGGAGTGTGACAGATACGCAGTATTTT
TRBJ1-4 | TRBV20-1 | - | - | CSAGSGANEKLFF | TGCAGTGCAGGTAGCGGAGCAAATGAAAAACTGTTTTTT
TRBJ2-1 | TRBV7-2 | few | TRBD2 | CASSSLAGAINEQFF | TGTGCCAGCAGCTCGCTAGCGGGAGCGATCAATGAGCAGTTCTTC
TRBJ2-1 | TRBV14 | once | - | CASSQVNRPNEQFF | TGTGCCAGCAGCCAAGTGAACAGGCCCAATGAGCAGTTCTTC
TRBJ2-3 | TRBV10-2 | - | - | CASRGQSTDTQYF | TGCGCCAGCAGGGGCCAAAGCACAGATACGCAGTATTTT
TRBJ2-1 | TRBV20-1 | few | - | CSAREVAAPYNEQFF | TGCAGTGCTAGAGAAGTAGCGGCTCCCTACAATGAGCAGTTCTTC